The entry below describes one T cell receptor beta chain. The data were obtained in a study of OX40 agonist ivuxolimab in advanced cancers. Sequencing used immunoSEQ multiplex PCR; TCRdb keeps in-frame clones, though not all of them. Among 54,000 or so clones listed, over 70% were seen once. This CDR3 is 13 amino acids long. Per the germline V gene, CDR1 is MNHNS and CDR2 is SASEGT. The V gene lost 7 bases and the J gene lost 3 bases, with 12 bases spanning the gap. This receptor was taken from an adult with an advanced solid tumor such as melanoma, head and neck, liver or kidney cancer. The chain combines TRBV6-1 with TRBJ1-1; a weak D match, TRBD1 (6 bases). The material sequenced was CD4+ or CD8+ T cells sorted from blood, taken in a trial of the OX40 agonist ivuxolimab. CDR3 protein: CASTRTVDTEAFF. The CDR3, as DNA: TGTGCCAGCACCCGGACAGTCGACACTGAAGCTTTCTTT.